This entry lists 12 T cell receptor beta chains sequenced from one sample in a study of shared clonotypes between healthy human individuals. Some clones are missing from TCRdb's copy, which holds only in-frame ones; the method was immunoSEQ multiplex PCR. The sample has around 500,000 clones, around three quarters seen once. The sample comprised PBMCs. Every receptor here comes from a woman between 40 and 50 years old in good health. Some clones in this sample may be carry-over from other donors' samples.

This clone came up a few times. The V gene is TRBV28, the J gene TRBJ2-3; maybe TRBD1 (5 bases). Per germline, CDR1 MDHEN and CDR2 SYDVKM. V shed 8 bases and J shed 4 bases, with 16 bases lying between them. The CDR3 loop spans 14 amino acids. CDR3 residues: CASARRGKADTQYF. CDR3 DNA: TGTGCCAGCGCCCGAAGGGGTAAAGCAGATACGCAGTATTTT.

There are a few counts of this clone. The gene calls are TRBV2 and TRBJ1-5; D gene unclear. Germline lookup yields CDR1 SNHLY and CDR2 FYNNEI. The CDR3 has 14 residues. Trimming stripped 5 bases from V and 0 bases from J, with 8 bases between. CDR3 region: CASSPGNSNQPQHF. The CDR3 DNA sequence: TGTGCCAGCAGTCCGGGAAATAGCAATCAGCCCCAGCATTTT.

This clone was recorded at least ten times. The CDR3 spells CASSPSYNEQFF. In nucleotides, the CDR3 is TGCGCCAGCAGCCCCTCCTACAATGAGCAGTTCTTC. V usage is TRBV4-1 and J usage is TRBJ2-1, with unresolved D. CDR1 and CDR2 (germline): MGHRA, YSYEKL. V lost 4 bases, J lost 0 bases, and 1 base lay in between. This CDR3 is built from 12 residues.

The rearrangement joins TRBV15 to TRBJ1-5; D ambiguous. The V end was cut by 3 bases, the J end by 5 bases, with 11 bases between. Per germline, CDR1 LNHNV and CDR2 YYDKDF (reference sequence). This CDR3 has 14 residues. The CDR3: CATSRDLADQPQHF. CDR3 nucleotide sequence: TGTGCCACCAGCAGGGACCTGGCGGATCAGCCCCAGCATTTT.

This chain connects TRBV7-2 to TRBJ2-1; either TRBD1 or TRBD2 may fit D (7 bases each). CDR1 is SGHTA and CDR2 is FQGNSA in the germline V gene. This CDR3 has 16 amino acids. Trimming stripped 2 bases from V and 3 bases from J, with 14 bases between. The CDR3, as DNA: TGTGCCAGCAGCTTACGCAGGGGGGGTTTCTACAATGAGCAGTTCTTC. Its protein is CASSLRRGGFYNEQFF.

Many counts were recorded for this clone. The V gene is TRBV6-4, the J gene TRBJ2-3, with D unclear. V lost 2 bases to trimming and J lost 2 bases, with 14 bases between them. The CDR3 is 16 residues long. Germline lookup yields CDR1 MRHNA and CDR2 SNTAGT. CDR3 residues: CASSDHASSVTDTQYF. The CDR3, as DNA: TGTGCCAGCAGTGACCATGCCAGTTCAGTCACAGATACGCAGTATTTT.

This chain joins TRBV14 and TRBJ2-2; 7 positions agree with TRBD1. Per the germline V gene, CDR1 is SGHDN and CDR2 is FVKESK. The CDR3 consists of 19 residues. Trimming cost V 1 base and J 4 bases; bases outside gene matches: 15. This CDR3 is CASSQAPLVQGRGTGELFF. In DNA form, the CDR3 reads TGTGCCAGCAGCCAAGCCCCTCTCGTACAGGGGCGAGGCACCGGGGAGCTGTTTTTT.

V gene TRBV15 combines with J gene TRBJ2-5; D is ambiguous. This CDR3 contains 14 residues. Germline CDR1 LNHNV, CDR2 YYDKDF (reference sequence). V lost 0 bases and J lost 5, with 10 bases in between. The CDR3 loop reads CATSRDRPRETQYF. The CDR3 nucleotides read TGTGCCACCAGCAGAGATAGACCACGGGAGACCCAGTACTTC.

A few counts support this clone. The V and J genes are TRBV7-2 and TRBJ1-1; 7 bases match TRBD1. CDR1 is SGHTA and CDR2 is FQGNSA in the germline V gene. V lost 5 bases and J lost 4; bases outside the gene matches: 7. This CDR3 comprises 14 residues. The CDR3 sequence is CASSQRQGATEAFF. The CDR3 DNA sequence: TGTGCCAGCAGCCAGCGACAGGGTGCCACTGAAGCTTTCTTT.

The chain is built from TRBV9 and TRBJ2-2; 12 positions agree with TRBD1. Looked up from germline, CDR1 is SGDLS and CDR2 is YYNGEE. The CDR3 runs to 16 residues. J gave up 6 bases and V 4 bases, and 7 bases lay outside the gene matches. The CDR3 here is CASSPPGTGGSGELFF. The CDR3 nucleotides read TGTGCCAGCAGCCCGCCCGGGACAGGGGGCTCCGGGGAGCTGTTTTTT.

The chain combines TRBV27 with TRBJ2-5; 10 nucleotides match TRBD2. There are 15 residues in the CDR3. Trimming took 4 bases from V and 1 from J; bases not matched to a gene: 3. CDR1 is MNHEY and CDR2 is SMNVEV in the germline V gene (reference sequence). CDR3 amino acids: CASSYRTSGQETQYF. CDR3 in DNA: TGTGCCAGCAGTTACCGGACTAGCGGCCAAGAGACCCAGTACTTC.

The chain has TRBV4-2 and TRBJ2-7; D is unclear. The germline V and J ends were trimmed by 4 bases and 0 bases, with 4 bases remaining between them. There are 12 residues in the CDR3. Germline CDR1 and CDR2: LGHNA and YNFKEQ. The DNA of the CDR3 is TGTGCCAGCAGCCGAGACTCCTACGAGCAGTACTTC. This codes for CASSRDSYEQYF.